These 13 T cell receptor beta chains were sequenced from one sample in a study of chemoradiotherapy in HPV16-positive cancers. Here immunoSEQ multiplex PCR was the method, and the copy in TCRdb shows in-frame clones only, minus some. The sample records some 5,000 clones, around nine tenths being singletons. This specimen was tumor tissue, taken from a patient who underwent chemoradiotherapy. The receptors derive from a human donor with HPV-associated anogenital cancer.

This clone has a single count. The chain is built from TRBV28 and TRBJ1-4, with D hard to call. CDR3 length equals 15 residues. V shed 7 bases and J shed 6 bases, with 18 bases lying between them. Germline V gene lookup returns CDR1 MDHEN and CDR2 SYDVKM. CDR3 sequence: CASKTPTGSHEKLFF. The CDR3 region has the DNA TGTGCCAGCAAAACTCCAACGGGTTCCCATGAAAAACTGTTTTTT.

The gene calls are TRBV4-1 and TRBJ2-2, with D unresolved. Germline CDR1 is MGHRA and CDR2 is YSYEKL. V shed 2 bases and J shed 6 bases, with 13 bases lying between them. This CDR3 is built from 15 residues. The CDR3 DNA reads as TGCGCCAGCAGCCAAACGGAAGGGTTAGCCGGGGAGCTGTTTTTT. As protein: CASSQTEGLAGELFF.

This sequence joins TRBV7-3 and TRBJ2-1; tentatively, D is TRBD2 (5 bases). V was trimmed by 0 bases and J by 9 bases, leaving 9 bases between them. The CDR3 consists of 13 residues. CDR1 and CDR2 from the germline V gene are SGHTA and FQGTGA. The CDR3 DNA reads TGTGCCAGCAGCTTAACGACGGGGAGTGAGCAGTTCTTC. This sequence encodes CASSLTTGSEQFF.

J is TRBJ2-1 and V is TRBV11-3; TRBD2 might be the D (5 bases). Germline assignment: CDR1 SGHNT and CDR2 YENEEA. The CDR3 loop spans 14 amino acids. Trimming pared 6 bases from V and 5 bases from J, leaving 14 bases between. CDR3 in amino acids: CASSPRARDNEQFF. The CDR3 DNA sequence: TGTGCCAGCAGTCCCAGAGCGAGGGACAATGAGCAGTTCTTC.

The chain couples TRBV5-5 to TRBJ1-5, with no clear D. V lost 0 bases to trimming and J lost 4 bases, with 11 bases between them. This CDR3 region has 15 residues. CDR1 is SGHKS, CDR2 YYEKEE, per germline (reference sequence). As DNA, the CDR3 is TGTGCCAGCAGCTTGGTAGGGTTTGGAAATCAGCCCCAGCATTTT. It codes for CASSLVGFGNQPQHF.

Regarding this clone: A junction boundary mismatches the germline segment, possibly from a read error. The chain carries TRBV10-3 and TRBJ1-5, with TRBD1 matching 10 bases. The CDR3 totals 17 residues. Germline V lookup: CDR1 ENHRY, CDR2 SYGVKD. The CDR3 DNA is TGTGCCATCAGTGGGGACAGGGGCTTAGGGAGCAATCAGCTCCAGCATTTT. This codes for CAISGDRGLGSNQLQHF.

The rearrangement links TRBV27 to TRBJ1-5, with 7 bases fitting TRBD1. Germline CDR1 and CDR2: MNHEY and SMNVEV (reference sequence). V shed 6 bases and J 5 bases; nucleotides not matched to a gene: 10. The CDR3 runs 15 residues. CDR3 nucleotides: TGTGCCAGCAGCCTGCGACAGGGTGGGTATCAGCCCCAGCATTTT. Protein product: CASSLRQGGYQPQHF.

The chain uses TRBV11-2 and TRBJ1-2, with 7 bases identical to TRBD1. The CDR3 runs to 12 residues. Germline V gives CDR1 SGHAT, CDR2 FQNNGV. After removal of 5 bases from V and 7 bases from J, the junction contained 4 bases not matched to a gene. The CDR3: CASSRDSPGYTF. DNA for the CDR3: TGTGCCAGCAGCAGGGACAGTCCTGGCTACACCTTC.

The chain employs TRBV5-5 and TRBJ2-6; TRBD1 is a possible D gene (5 bases). CDR1 SGHKS and CDR2 YYEKEE come from the germline V gene (reference sequence). Trimming took 0 bases from V and 4 from J, leaving 8 bases between them. The CDR3 consists of 15 residues. CDR3 sequence: CASSLEGSGANVLTF. The DNA for the CDR3 is TGTGCCAGCAGCTTGGAGGGGTCCGGGGCCAACGTCCTGACTTTC.

As concerns this clone: Relative to the germline gene, one junction end is altered; a read error may explain this. Other DNA sequences from this sample encode an identical CDR3 as well. This chain uses TRBV6-5 with TRBJ1-6; possible D gene TRBD1, 6 bases. This CDR3 spans 15 amino acids. Germline values: CDR1 MNHEY, CDR2 SVGAGI. DNA of the CDR3: TGTGCCAGTAGTTACATGGCAGGGGTGAATTCACCCCTCCACTTT. This translates into CASSYMAGVNSPLHF.

This clone showed up just once. V gene TRBV4-2 combines with J gene TRBJ2-3, with 12 bases aligning to TRBD2. Per germline, CDR1 LGHNA and CDR2 YNFKEQ. This CDR3 region has 16 residues. The V and J ends lost 11 bases and 0 bases, in that order; junction bases with no gene match: 9. The CDR3 DNA reads TGTGCCGGGTCTAGCGGGGGGGCCGGGAGCACAGATACGCAGTATTTT. This sequence encodes CAGSSGGAGSTDTQYF.

The V gene is TRBV19, the J gene TRBJ2-7, with D uncertain. The CDR3 has 13 amino acids. Germline V gives CDR1 LNHDA, CDR2 SQIVND (reference sequence). V dropped 6 bases and J dropped 3 bases, with 12 bases sitting between them. In nucleotides, the CDR3 is TGTGCCAGTAGCTTCCCCGGCAGCTACGAGCAGTACTTC. It encodes CASSFPGSYEQYF. Together with reference TRBV19 and TRBJ2-7, the CDR3 gives the full variable domain: DGGITQSPKYLFRKEGQNVTLSCEQNLNHDAMYWYRQDPGQGLRLIYYSQIVNDFQKGDIAEGYSVSREKKESFPLTVTSAQKNPTAFYLCASSFPGSYEQYFGPGTRLTVT.

This sequence joins TRBV7-8 and TRBJ1-3, with D hard to call. The CDR3 has 13 residues. V was pared by 2 bases and J by 4 bases, with 6 bases between. CDR1 SGHVS and CDR2 FQNEAQ come from the germline V gene. Written as DNA, the CDR3 is TGTGCCAGCAGCTTATTACGGGGAAACACCATATATTTT. This translates into CASSLLRGNTIYF.